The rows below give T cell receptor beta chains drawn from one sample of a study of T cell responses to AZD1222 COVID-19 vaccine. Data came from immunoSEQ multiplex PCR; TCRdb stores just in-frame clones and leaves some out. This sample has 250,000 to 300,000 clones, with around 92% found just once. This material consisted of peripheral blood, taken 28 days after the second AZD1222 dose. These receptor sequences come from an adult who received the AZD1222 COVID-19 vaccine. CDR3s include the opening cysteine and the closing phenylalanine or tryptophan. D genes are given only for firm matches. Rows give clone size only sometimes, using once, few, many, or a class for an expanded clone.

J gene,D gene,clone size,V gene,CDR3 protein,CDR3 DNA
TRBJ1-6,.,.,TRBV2,CASSEDSSPLHF,TGTGCCAGCAGTGAGGACTCTTCACCCCTCCACTTT
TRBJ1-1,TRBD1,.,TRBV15,CATSRGQQGSSEAFF,TGTGCCACCAGCAGAGGGCAACAGGGGAGTAGTGAAGCTTTCTTT
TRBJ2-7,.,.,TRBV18,CASSPDIRGIYEQYF,TGTGCCAGCTCACCGGACATCCGGGGGATCTACGAGCAGTACTTC
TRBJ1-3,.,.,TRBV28,CASSLSVSGNTIYF,TGTGCCAGCAGTTTATCGGTTTCTGGAAACACCATATATTTT
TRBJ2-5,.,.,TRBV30,CAWSDGGWETQYF,TGTGCCTGGAGTGACGGCGGCTGGGAGACCCAGTACTTC
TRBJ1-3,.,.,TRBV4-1,CASSQDVTTGLEGTIYF,TGCGCCAGCAGCCAAGATGTCACCACAGGCCTAGAGGGCACCATATATTTT
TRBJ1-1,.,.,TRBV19,CASSIKGRQSAEAFF,TGTGCCAGTAGTATAAAAGGACGTCAGTCCGCTGAAGCTTTCTTT
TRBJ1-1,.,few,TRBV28,CASGHPARGNTEAFF,TGTGCCAGCGGCCATCCGGCGAGGGGGAACACTGAAGCTTTCTTT
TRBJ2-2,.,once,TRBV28,CASSFSFQARRELFF,TGTGCCAGCAGTTTCAGCTTTCAGGCAAGGCGGGAGCTGTTTTTT
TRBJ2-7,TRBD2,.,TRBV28,CASTPSGRGNEQYF,TGTGCCAGCACCCCTAGCGGGAGGGGGAACGAGCAGTACTTC
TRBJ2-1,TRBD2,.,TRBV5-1,CASSLELGGYNEQFF,TGCGCCAGCAGCTTGGAACTGGGGGGGTACAATGAGCAGTTCTTC
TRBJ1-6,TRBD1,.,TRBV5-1,CASSLEGQAYQLHF,TGCGCCAGCAGCTTGGAAGGACAGGCCTATCAGCTCCACTTT
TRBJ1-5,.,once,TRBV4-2,CASSQGSQSGQPQHF,TGTGCCAGCAGCCAAGGTTCCCAGTCGGGGCAGCCCCAGCATTTT
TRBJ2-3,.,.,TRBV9,CASSVAPSTDTQYF,TGTGCCAGCAGCGTAGCTCCCAGCACAGATACGCAGTATTTT
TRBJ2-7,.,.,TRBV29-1,CSARGRGTAYEQYF,TGCAGCGCCAGGGGGAGGGGGACTGCCTACGAGCAGTACTTC
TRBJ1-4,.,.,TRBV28,CASSSAGGDREKLFF,TGTGCCAGCAGTTCTGCGGGGGGGGATCGAGAAAAACTGTTTTTT
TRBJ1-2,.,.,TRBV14,CASSRFQGRGANYGYTF,TGTGCCAGCAGCCGCTTCCAGGGCCGAGGAGCTAACTATGGCTACACCTTC
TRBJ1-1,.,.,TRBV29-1,CSVGSMNTEAFF,TGCAGCGTGGGCAGCATGAACACTGAAGCTTTCTTT
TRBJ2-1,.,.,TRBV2,CASSPDSTNYNEQFF,TGTGCCAGCAGTCCAGACAGTACGAACTACAATGAGCAGTTCTTC
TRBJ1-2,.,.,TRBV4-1,CASSQEWDNYGYTF,TGCGCCAGCAGCCAAGAATGGGACAACTATGGCTACACCTTC
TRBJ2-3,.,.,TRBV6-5,CASSYRRGTDTQYF,TGTGCCAGCAGTTACCGAAGGGGGACAGATACGCAGTATTTT
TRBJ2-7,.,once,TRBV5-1,CASSLAVGGPYEQYF,TGCGCCAGCAGCTTGGCCGTGGGGGGGCCCTACGAGCAGTACTTC
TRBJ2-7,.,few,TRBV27,CARTYEQYF,TGTGCCAGGACCTACGAGCAGTACTTC
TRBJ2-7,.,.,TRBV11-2,CASSLFSLERVSYEQYF,TGTGCCAGCAGCTTATTCTCCCTTGAGAGGGTCTCCTACGAGCAGTACTTC
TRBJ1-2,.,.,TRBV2,CASSEEINYGYTF,TGTGCCAGCAGTGAAGAGATTAACTATGGCTACACCTTC
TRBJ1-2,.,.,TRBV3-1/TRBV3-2,CASSQDIYGYTF,TGTGCCAGCAGCCAAGACATATATGGCTACACCTTC
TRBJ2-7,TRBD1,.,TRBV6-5,CASSYSDRDEQYF,TGTGCCAGCAGTTACTCGGACAGGGACGAGCAGTACTTC
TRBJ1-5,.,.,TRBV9,CASSPTNSNQPQHF,TGTGCCAGCAGCCCCACCAATAGCAATCAGCCCCAGCATTTT
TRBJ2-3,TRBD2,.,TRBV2,CASNLAGGQDTQYF,TGTGCCAGCAATCTAGCGGGGGGGCAAGATACGCAGTATTTT
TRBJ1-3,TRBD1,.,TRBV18,CASSQGQPSGNTIYF,TGTGCCAGCTCACAGGGACAGCCCTCTGGAAACACCATATATTTT
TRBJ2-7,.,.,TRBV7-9,CASSSGGVEQYF,TGTGCCAGCAGCTCAGGGGGGGTCGAGCAGTACTTC
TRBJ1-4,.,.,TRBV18,CASSPSYNEKLFF,TGTGCCAGCTCACCAAGCTATAATGAAAAACTGTTTTTT
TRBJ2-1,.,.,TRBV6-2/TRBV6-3,CASSLTSSYNEQFF,TGTGCCAGCAGTTTGACTAGCTCCTACAATGAGCAGTTCTTC
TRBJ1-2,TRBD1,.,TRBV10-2,CASIDPTTGDYGYTF,TGCGCCAGCATTGACCCTACGACAGGGGACTATGGCTACACCTTC
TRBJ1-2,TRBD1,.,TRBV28,CASSLGQGLRGYTF,TGTGCCAGCAGCCTCGGACAGGGTTTACGTGGCTACACCTTC
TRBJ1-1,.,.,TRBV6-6,CASSYSGGNTEAFF,TGTGCCAGCAGTTACAGTGGGGGGAACACTGAAGCTTTCTTT
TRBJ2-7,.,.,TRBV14,CASSLPGTGPYEQYF,TGTGCCAGCAGCCTTCCAGGGACGGGACCTTACGAGCAGTACTTC
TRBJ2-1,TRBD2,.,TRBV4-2,CASSQELADSGEQFF,TGTGCCAGCAGCCAAGAACTAGCGGATTCTGGTGAGCAGTTCTTC
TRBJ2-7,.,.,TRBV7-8,CASSWRQAGEQYF,TGTGCCAGCAGCTGGCGACAGGCTGGGGAGCAGTACTTC
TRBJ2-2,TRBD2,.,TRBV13,CASSLGLAGGPGTGELFF,TGTGCCAGCAGCTTAGGACTAGCGGGAGGGCCTGGGACCGGGGAGCTGTTTTTT
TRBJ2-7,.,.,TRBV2,CASKALGREQYF,TGTGCCAGCAAGGCCCTTGGGAGGGAGCAGTACTTC
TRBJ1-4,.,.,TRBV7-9,CASSLIWASDEKLFF,TGTGCCAGCAGCTTAATCTGGGCCAGCGATGAAAAACTGTTTTTT